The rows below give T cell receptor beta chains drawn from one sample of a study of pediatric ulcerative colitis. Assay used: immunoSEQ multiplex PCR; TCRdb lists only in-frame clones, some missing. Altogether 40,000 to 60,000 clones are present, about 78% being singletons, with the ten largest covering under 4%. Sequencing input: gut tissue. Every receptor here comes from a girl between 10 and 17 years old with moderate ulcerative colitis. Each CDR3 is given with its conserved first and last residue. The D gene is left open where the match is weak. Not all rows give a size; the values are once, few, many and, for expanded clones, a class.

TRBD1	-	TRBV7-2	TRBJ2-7	TGTGCCAGCAGCTTAATAACAGGGGGCACCCTCTACGAGCAGTACTTC	CASSLITGGTLYEQYF
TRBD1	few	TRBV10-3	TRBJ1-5	TGTGCCAGCGGGGACAGTGAGATCCTTAGCAATCAGCCCCAGCATTTT	CASGDSEILSNQPQHF
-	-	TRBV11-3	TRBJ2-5	TGTGCCAGCAGCTTAGACCCCAGCCAAGAGACCCAGTACTTC	CASSLDPSQETQYF
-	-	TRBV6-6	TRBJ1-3	TGTGCCAGCAGTTACTCAGCGTTGGGAAACACCATATATTTT	CASSYSALGNTIYF
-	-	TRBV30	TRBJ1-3	TGTGCCTGCCAACACAAGAGCTCTGGAAACACCATATATTTT	CACQHKSSGNTIYF
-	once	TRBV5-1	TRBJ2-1	TGCGCCAGCAGCTCGGGAGGGGGCTCACTCTCCTACAATGAGCAGTTCTTC	CASSSGGGSLSYNEQFF
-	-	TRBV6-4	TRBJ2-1	TGTGCCAGCAGTGACTTTAGAGGCAATGAGCAGTTCTTC	CASSDFRGNEQFF
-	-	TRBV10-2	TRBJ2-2	TGCGCCAGCAGTGTCAATCAGGGGTCCGGGGAGCTGTTTTTT	CASSVNQGSGELFF
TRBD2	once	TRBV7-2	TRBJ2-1	TGTGCCAGCAGCTTACGAAATCTCCTAGCGGGGAGAAATGAGCAGTTCTTC	CASSLRNLLAGRNEQFF
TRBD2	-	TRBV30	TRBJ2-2	TGTGCCTGGAGTAACGAGGGGACTAGCTGGGGGACCGGGGAGCTGTTTTTT	CAWSNEGTSWGTGELFF
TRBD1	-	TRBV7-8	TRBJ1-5	TGTGCCAGCAGCCGAGACAGGGGGGCAAATCAGCCCCAGCATTTT	CASSRDRGANQPQHF
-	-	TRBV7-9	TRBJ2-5	TGTGCCAGCAGCTTTGCGGGAAGAGTCGGGGAGACCCAGTACTTC	CASSFAGRVGETQYF
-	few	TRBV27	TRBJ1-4	TGTGCCAGCAGTTTAGTGACAGCAGGAAAACTGTTTTTT	CASSLVTAGKLFF
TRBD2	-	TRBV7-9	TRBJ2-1	TGTGCCAGCACTCAGACTAGCGGAAGGTCCTACAATGAGCAGTTCTTC	CASTQTSGRSYNEQFF
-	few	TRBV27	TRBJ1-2	TGTGCCAGCAGTTTACGAAACAGGGAGGGCTACACCTTC	CASSLRNREGYTF
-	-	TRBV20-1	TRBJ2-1	TGCAGTGCTAGTTTGGTCGCTGAGCAGTTCTTC	CSASLVAEQFF
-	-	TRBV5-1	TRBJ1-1	TGCGCCAGCAGCGCCAGACCTCTGGACACTGAAGCTTTCTTT	CASSARPLDTEAFF
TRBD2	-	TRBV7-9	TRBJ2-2	TGTGCCAGCAGCTTCGGCGGGAGAGGTACCGGGGAGCTGTTTTTT	CASSFGGRGTGELFF
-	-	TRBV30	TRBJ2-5	TGTGCCTGGGGGCCCCCCGGGGGTAGGTTCGAGACCCAGTACTTC	CAWGPPGGRFETQYF
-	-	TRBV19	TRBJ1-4	TGTGCCAGTAGTGCCTTCACAACTAATGAAAAACTGTTTTTT	CASSAFTTNEKLFF
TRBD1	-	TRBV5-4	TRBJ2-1	TGTGCCAGCAGCGAAGCAGGGGGCAGTGGGATTTATGAGCAGTTCTTC	CASSEAGGSGIYEQFF
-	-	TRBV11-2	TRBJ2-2	TGTGCCAGCAGCCGAATACTGGACCTGTTTTTT	CASSRILDLFF
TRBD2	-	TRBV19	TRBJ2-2	TGTGCCAGTAGAGGACTAGCGGGAGTAAATCGGGCCACCGGGGAGCTGTTTTTT	CASRGLAGVNRATGELFF
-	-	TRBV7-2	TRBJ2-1	TGTGCCAGCAGCTTAGCGGGGGCCACAGGCTACAATGAGCAGTTCTTC	CASSLAGATGYNEQFF
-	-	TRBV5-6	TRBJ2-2	TGTGCCAGCAGCTTGGCACCGGGGGCGAGCACCGGGGAGCTGTTTTTT	CASSLAPGASTGELFF
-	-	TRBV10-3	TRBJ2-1	TGTGCCAGCAGAGAAGCGGTAAGCTCCTACAATGAGCAGTTCTTC	CASREAVSSYNEQFF
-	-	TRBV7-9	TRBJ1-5	TGTGCCAGCAGCTTAGAAGGAGGCAATCAGCCCCAGCATTTT	CASSLEGGNQPQHF
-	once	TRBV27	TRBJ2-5	TGTGCCAGCAGTTTATCGGAAGAGACCCAGTACTTC	CASSLSEETQYF
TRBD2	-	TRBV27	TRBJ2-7	TGTGCCAGCAGCCCAGCCGCGGTGGTAGCGGGGGGTCCCACCGACGAGCAGTACTTC	CASSPAAVVAGGPTDEQYF
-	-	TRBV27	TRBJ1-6	TGTGCCAGCAGTTTGGATCGGGGACGCGCGGTTAATTCACCCCTCCACTTT	CASSLDRGRAVNSPLHF
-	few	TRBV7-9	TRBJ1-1	TGTGCCAGCAGCTTAGCGCTGGTGAACACTGAAGCTTTCTTT	CASSLALVNTEAFF
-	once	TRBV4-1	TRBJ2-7	TGCGCCAGCAGCCACGGGGGGCTCTCGACCTACGAGCAGTACTTC	CASSHGGLSTYEQYF
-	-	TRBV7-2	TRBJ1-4	TGTGCCAGCAGCTTAGGGGGGGGCACAGCTAATGAAAAACTGTTTTTT	CASSLGGGTANEKLFF
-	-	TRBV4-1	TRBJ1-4	TGCGCCAGCAGCCTGGTGGGGCCTAATGAAAAACTGTTTTTT	CASSLVGPNEKLFF
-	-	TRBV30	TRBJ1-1	TGTGCCTGGAGTGTATTAGGGCTGCGGAACACTGAAGCTTTCTTT	CAWSVLGLRNTEAFF
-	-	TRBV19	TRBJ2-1	TGTGCCAGTAGTATAGGGGTTGGGGAGAGGGAGCAGTTCTTC	CASSIGVGEREQFF
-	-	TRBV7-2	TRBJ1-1	TGTGCCAGCAGCTTAGTGTGGAATACGAACACTGAAGCTTTCTTT	CASSLVWNTNTEAFF
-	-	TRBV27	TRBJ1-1	TGTGCCACCAGATGGGCAGGGAACACTGAAGCTTTCTTT	CATRWAGNTEAFF
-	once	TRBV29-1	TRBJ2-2	TGCAGCGCCCGGGGGCAGGGCAGGAGCACCGGGGAGCTGTTTTTT	CSARGQGRSTGELFF
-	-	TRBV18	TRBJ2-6	TGTGCCAGCTCACCAATGCTAGGGGGAAATGGGGCCAACGTCCTGACTTTC	CASSPMLGGNGANVLTF
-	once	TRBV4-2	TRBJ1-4	TGTGCCAGCAGCCAAGAATCCGGACAACGAGCAACTAATGAAAAACTGTTTTTT	CASSQESGQRATNEKLFF
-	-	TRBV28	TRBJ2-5	TGTGCCAGCAGGGACTGGTCGGGGGCTCGGAAAGAGACCCAGTACTTC	CASRDWSGARKETQYF
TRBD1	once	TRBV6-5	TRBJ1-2	TGTGCCAGCAGAGAGACAGGGATTAACTATGGCTACACCTTC	CASRETGINYGYTF
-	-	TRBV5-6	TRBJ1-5	TGTGCCAGCAGCTTGGCCGGGCAGCCGTATCAGCCCCAGCATTTT	CASSLAGQPYQPQHF
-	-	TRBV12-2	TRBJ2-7	TGTGCAAGTCGCTTGGCGAATTTACAGTACGGGACTAGCGGGAGCTCCTACGAGCAGTACTTC	CASRLANLQYGTSGSSYEQYF
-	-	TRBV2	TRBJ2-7	TGTGCCAGCAGTGAAGCGTTGGACAGAGTATCCTACGAGCAGTACTTC	CASSEALDRVSYEQYF
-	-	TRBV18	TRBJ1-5	TGTGCCAGCTCACCCAACAGGGTAGATCAGCCCCAGCATTTT	CASSPNRVDQPQHF
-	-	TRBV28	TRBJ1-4	TGTGCCAGCAGTTTGCAGGGGCATAGGGAAAAACTGTTTTTT	CASSLQGHREKLFF
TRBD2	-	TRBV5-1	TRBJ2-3	TGCGCCAGCAGCTTGACTAGCGGCACAGATACGCAGTATTTT	CASSLTSGTDTQYF
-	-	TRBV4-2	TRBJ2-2	TGTGCCAGCAGCCCCGGAGCGAGGAACACCGGGGAGCTGTTTTTT	CASSPGARNTGELFF
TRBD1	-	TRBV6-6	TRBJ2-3	TGTGCCAGCAGCATCCGGACAGGTAGCACAGATACGCAGTATTTT	CASSIRTGSTDTQYF
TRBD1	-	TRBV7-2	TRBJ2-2	TGTGCCAGCAGCTACAGGGGGCCTGGGGAGCTGTTTTTT	CASSYRGPGELFF
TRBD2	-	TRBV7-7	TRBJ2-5	TGTGCTAGCAGCTTACTCGTCGGGGGGGGAGGCCAAGAGACCCAGTACTTC	CASSLLVGGGGQETQYF
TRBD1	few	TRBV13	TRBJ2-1	TGTGCCAGCAGCCTAGACAGGGGGCCATACAATGAGCAGTTCTTC	CASSLDRGPYNEQFF
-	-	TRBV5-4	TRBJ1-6	TGTGCCAGCAGCTATACCCCAGGGGATTCACCCCTCCACTTT	CASSYTPGDSPLHF
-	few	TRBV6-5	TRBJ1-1	TGTGCCAGCAGTCTTTGGACAGAGAACACTGAAGCTTTCTTT	CASSLWTENTEAFF